Listed here are 24 T cell receptor beta chains from one sample, sequenced in a study of blood T cell repertoires in COVID-19. TCRdb's table, derived via immunoSEQ multiplex PCR, lists solely in-frame clones and lacks some. The sample gives 430,000 or so clones, 70% to 90% of which show up once; less than 1.5% is in the top ten. Sequencing was done on a sample of PBMCs or T cells enriched from blood (not recorded which). These receptors came from a woman aged 18-30 years who had been exposed to COVID-19.

For this clone: Within the sample, other DNA sequences also encode this same CDR3. The chain links TRBV12-3 or TRBV12-4 to TRBJ2-5, with D unresolved. The V gene lost 3 bases and the J gene lost 5 bases, with 4 bases spanning the gap. The CDR3 runs 11 residues. The CDR3 region is CASSFGETQYF. CDR3 sequence (DNA): TGTGCCAGCAGTTTCGGGGAGACCCAGTACTTC.

This clone was found once. The chain recombines TRBV11-2 with TRBJ2-7; 10 bases agree with TRBD1. The CDR3 is 17 amino acids. The germline CDR1 and CDR2 sequences are SGHAT and FQNNGV. V was pared by 5 bases and J by 3 bases, with 13 bases of the junction left unmatched. CDR3 in amino acids: CASSPRPGTGVNYEQYF. The CDR3 DNA follows: TGTGCCAGCAGCCCCCGCCCCGGGACAGGGGTGAACTACGAGCAGTACTTC. The whole variable domain, remainder taken from reference TRBV11-2 and TRBJ2-7, is EAGVAQSPRYKIIEKRQSVAFWCNPISGHATLYWYQQILGQGPKLLIQFQNNGVVDDSQLPKDRFSAERLKGVDSTLKIQPAKLEDSAVYLCASSPRPGTGVNYEQYFGPGTRLTVT.

A remark on this clone: No conserved phenylalanine or tryptophan is present at the end of the CDR3, so a read error is the likely explanation. No DNA is shown, since the ends of the CDR3 on it are uncertain; the CDR3 is the one TCRdb lists. The chain uses TRBV28 and TRBJ2-3; the D call in the table, TRBD2, was not verified against the DNA. Per the germline V gene, CDR1 is MDHEN and CDR2 is SYDVKM. The CDR3 spans 8 residues, counting both ends. The CDR3 protein is CASSSRSS.

The sample holds a few counts of this clone. This rearrangement joins TRBV5-1 to TRBJ1-6; maybe TRBD1 (6 bases). CDR3 size: 14 residues. Germline assignment: CDR1 SGHRS and CDR2 YFSETQ. V was clipped by 7 bases and J by 7 bases, with 15 bases between them. CDR3 in amino acids: CASRRDNVNSPLHF. CDR3 DNA: TGCGCCAGCCGAAGGGACAACGTAAATTCACCCCTCCACTTT.

The rearrangement joins TRBV7-8 to TRBJ1-5; 12 nucleotides align to TRBD1. The junction had 8 bases not matched to a gene; V was cut back by 5 bases and J by 0 bases. The CDR3 sequence is 18 residues long. Germline V gene lookup returns CDR1 SGHVS and CDR2 FQNEAQ. CDR3 coding DNA: TGTGCCAGCAGCGGGGGACAGGGGGCTGGTGGTAGCAATCAGCCCCAGCATTTT. This translates into CASSGGQGAGGSNQPQHF.

The V gene is TRBV7-6, the J gene TRBJ2-2; TRBD2 is a possible D gene (5 bases). V dropped 1 base and J dropped 4 bases, with 10 bases sitting between them. Per the germline V gene, CDR1 is SGHVS and CDR2 is FNYEAQ. The CDR3 has 15 amino acids. The CDR3, as DNA: TGTGCCAGCAGCTTAGGAGCGGTGGCCACCGGGGAGCTGTTTTTT. The encoded protein is CASSLGAVATGELFF.

This chain links TRBV5-3 with TRBJ2-5; D remains unclear. TRBV5-3 is an ORF, and what it does is uncertain. The CDR3 covers 16 residues. V lost 0 bases and J lost 0, with 12 bases in between. CDR3 region: CARSLAPLTNQETQYF. CDR3 DNA sequence: TGTGCCAGAAGCTTGGCCCCCCTTACAAACCAAGAGACCCAGTACTTC.

J is TRBJ2-7 and V is TRBV7-2, with TRBD1 as a possible D gene (8 bases). V dropped 1 base and J dropped 6 bases, with 16 bases sitting between them. Germline V gene lookup returns CDR1 SGHTA and CDR2 FQGNSA. This CDR3 comprises 15 residues. The DNA of the CDR3 is TGTGCCAGCAGCTTAGGACAGGGGAGGGTCGGCGAGCAGTACTTC. It is translated as CASSLGQGRVGEQYF.

The CDR3 sequence: CASSLGGFGNTIYF. The DNA of the CDR3 is TGTGCCAGCAGTCTAGGGGGCTTTGGAAACACCATATATTTT. The chain couples TRBV28 to TRBJ1-3, with 7 bases that match TRBD1. The CDR3 is 14 residues long. V dropped 5 bases and J dropped 3; count of bases not matched to a gene: 4. Germline lookup yields CDR1 MDHEN and CDR2 SYDVKM.

This rearrangement joins TRBV3-1 (or the pseudogene TRBV3-2) to TRBJ2-7; no firm D call. The length of the CDR3 is 13 residues. V was pared by 1 base and J by 3 bases, with 7 bases between. Germline CDR1 LGHDT, CDR2 YNNKEL (reference sequence). This chain's CDR3 is CASSQGGYYEQYF. Here the CDR3 DNA reads TGTGCCAGCAGCCAAGGCGGTTACTACGAGCAGTACTTC.

The chain is built from TRBV9 and TRBJ2-1, with TRBD2 identical over 7 bases. The CDR3 totals 15 residues. Trimming removed 1 base from V and 2 bases from J; junction bases left unmatched: 3. CDR1 and CDR2 (germline): SGDLS, YYNGEE. The CDR3 bases are TGTGCCAGCAGCGTATCAGCGGGGACCTACAATGAGCAGTTCTTC. It specifies CASSVSAGTYNEQFF.

The genes are TRBV6-5 and TRBJ2-7; a possible D gene is TRBD2 (5 bases). Between the trimmed V and J ends, which lost 8 bases and 3 bases, there was a span of 11 bases. The germline gives CDR1 MNHEY, CDR2 SVGAGI. CDR3 length: 12 residues. Here the CDR3 DNA reads TGTGCCAGCCGAGGACTCAGCTACGAGCAGTACTTC. This translates into CASRGLSYEQYF.

This chain links TRBV18 with TRBJ2-2; 8 positions agree with TRBD2. This CDR3 is 16 amino acids long. The V gene's germline CDR1 is KGHSH and CDR2 LQKENI. J gave up 0 bases and V 4 bases, and 4 bases lay outside the gene matches. The CDR3 protein is CASSLILAANTGELFF. The CDR3, as DNA: TGTGCCAGCTCACTCATACTAGCGGCGAACACCGGGGAGCTGTTTTTT.

The V gene is TRBV5-6, the J gene TRBJ1-4; no firm D call. The CDR3 has 13 amino acids. Germline lookup yields CDR1 SGHDT and CDR2 YYEEEE. V lost 0 bases to trimming and J lost 7 bases, with 7 bases between them. Written as DNA, the CDR3 is TGTGCCAGCAGCTTGGGTAGTACTGAAAAACTGTTTTTT. It codes for CASSLGSTEKLFF. The complete variable domain, with remaining parts taken from reference TRBV5-6 and TRBJ1-4, reads DAGVTQSPTHLIKTRGQQVTLRCSPKSGHDTVSWYQQALGQGPQFIFQYYEEEERQRGNFPDRFSGHQFPNYSSELNVNALLLGDSALYLCASSLGSTEKLFFGSGTQLSVL.

This clone was detected once. The chain employs TRBV27 and TRBJ2-7, with 11 bases matching TRBD2. The CDR3 is made up of 15 amino acids. J gave up 4 bases and V 1 base, and 3 bases lay outside the gene matches. The germline CDR1 and CDR2 sequences are MNHEY and SMNVEV (reference sequence). CDR3 nucleotide sequence: TGTGCCAGCAGTTTATTAGCGGGAGGGCCGTACGAGCAGTACTTC. Translated, it gives CASSLLAGGPYEQYF.

The rearrangement joins TRBV7-2 to TRBJ1-1; TRBD1 matches at 9 bases. The CDR3 runs to 15 residues. Per germline, CDR1 SGHTA and CDR2 FQGNSA. V lost 1 base, J lost 5 bases, and 5 bases stayed unmatched. The CDR3 loop reads CASSLVGQGMTEAFF. CDR3 in DNA: TGTGCCAGCAGCTTAGTGGGACAGGGTATGACTGAAGCTTTCTTT.

The rearrangement uses TRBV6-4 and TRBJ2-1, with 7 bases that match TRBD2. Germline V gives CDR1 MRHNA, CDR2 SNTAGT. This CDR3 spans 15 amino acids. Trimming cost V 0 bases and J 7 bases; bases outside gene matches: 6. The CDR3 nucleotides are TGTGCCAGCAGTGACTCAACGGGGGGTTCGAATGAGCAGTTCTTC. This gives the protein CASSDSTGGSNEQFF.

The chain combines TRBV5-1 with TRBJ1-1, with D hard to call. V was trimmed by 2 bases and J by 5 bases, leaving 10 bases between them. Germline CDR1 is SGHRS and CDR2 is YFSETQ. The CDR3 sequence is 13 residues long. The CDR3 spells CASSLSGGTEAFF. CDR3 nucleotide sequence: TGCGCCAGCAGCTTATCTGGCGGGACTGAAGCTTTCTTT.

The gene calls are TRBV11-2 and TRBJ1-1; the match to TRBD1 covers 8 bases. Germline values: CDR1 SGHAT, CDR2 FQNNGV. V shed 5 bases and J 0 bases; nucleotides not matched to a gene: 11. CDR3 size: 17 residues. The CDR3 DNA follows: TGTGCCAGCAGCCCAGGACAGGGTAATTGGCTGAACACTGAAGCTTTCTTT. Protein product: CASSPGQGNWLNTEAFF.

The genes are TRBV5-5 and TRBJ1-5; perhaps TRBD1 as D (5 bases). V was shortened by 0 bases and J by 4 bases, with 14 bases between the two germline ends. The CDR3 contains 16 residues. The germline V gene has CDR1 SGHKS and CDR2 YYEKEE (reference sequence). The CDR3 DNA reads TGTGCCAGCAGCTTGGAGTGGGCAGGGTCTAATCAGCCCCAGCATTTT. Amino acids: CASSLEWAGSNQPQHF.

This sequence joins TRBV27 and TRBJ1-1, with a possible D match to TRBD1 (6 bases). Germline CDR1 and CDR2: MNHEY and SMNVEV (reference sequence). The CDR3 totals 13 residues. V was shortened by 5 bases and J by 2 bases, with 9 bases between the two germline ends. In DNA, the CDR3 is TGTGCCAGCAGTAGGACAGTAAACACTGAAGCTTTCTTT. Its translation is CASSRTVNTEAFF.

This chain uses TRBV28 with TRBJ2-7; 9 bases are a match to TRBD1. CDR1 MDHEN and CDR2 SYDVKM come from the germline V gene. V lost 4 bases to trimming and J lost 4 bases; unmatched junction nucleotides: 5. This CDR3 contains 14 residues. The CDR3 protein is CASSSGTGLYEQYF. CDR3 in DNA: TGTGCCAGCAGTTCCGGGACAGGGCTGTACGAGCAGTACTTC.

The rearrangement uses TRBV3-1 (or the pseudogene TRBV3-2) and TRBJ2-4; maybe TRBD1 (5 bases). V lost 3 bases and J lost 0, with 21 bases in between. Germline values: CDR1 LGHDT, CDR2 YNNKEL (reference sequence). The CDR3 runs 19 residues. This CDR3 is CASSQYHLTERVAKNIQYF. Here the CDR3 DNA reads TGTGCCAGCAGCCAGTACCACTTGACAGAACGAGTAGCCAAAAACATTCAGTACTTC.

This clone is a singleton in its sample. The genes are TRBV6-5 and TRBJ2-3; 8 bases agree with TRBD1. The CDR3 extends over 14 amino acids. Losses at the gene ends were 11 bases for V and 2 bases for J; bases not matched to a gene: 9. CDR1 MNHEY and CDR2 SVGAGI come from the germline V gene. The CDR3 DNA is TGTGCCGTAGGGGCAGGGGGCTTCACAGATACGCAGTATTTT. Protein sequence: CAVGAGGFTDTQYF.